Following are 22 T cell receptor beta chains from one sample sequenced in a study of blood T cells in healthy people across ages. Sample-barcoded 5' priming and a J-beta primer mix drove a second PCR of about 6 to 12 cycles. TCRdb reanalysed the 5' RACE reads using MiXCR and keeps one entry per CDR3 protein. The table includes around 580,000 distinct CDR3 sequences, roughly 43% detected once. The specimen sequenced was blood. The receptors were gathered from an elderly man in good health.

V gene TRBV2 combines with J gene TRBJ1-4; tentatively, D is TRBD1 (5 bases). Germline CDR1 and CDR2: SNHLY and FYNNEI. Deletions cut 8 bases from V and 5 bases from J, with 15 bases between. This CDR3 has 14 amino acids. CDR3 in DNA: TGTGCCAGCCGGGACCCTGCTTTCAATGAAAAACTGTTTTTT. Its translation: CASRDPAFNEKLFF.

This clonotype appeared many times. A read error is possible here, since a much larger clone lies one base away. This sequence joins TRBV13 and TRBJ2-1, with D possibly being TRBD2 (7 bases). The CDR3 contains 14 residues. Germline V gene data show CDR1 as PRHDT and CDR2 as FYEKMQ (reference sequence). Written as DNA, the CDR3 is TGTGCCAGCAGCGTAGGGGGGGGCAACAATGAGCAGTTCTTC. Translation gives CASSVGGGNNEQFF.

This clonotype was recorded a few times. CDR3: CASSDRDVAYEQYF. The CDR3 region has the DNA TGTGCCAGCAGCGACCGGGACGTTGCCTACGAGCAGTACTTC. The gene calls are TRBV2 and TRBJ2-7, with D perhaps matching TRBD1 or TRBD2 (5 bases each). The length of the CDR3 is 14 residues. Germline V gene lookup returns CDR1 SNHLY and CDR2 FYNNEI. Trimming pared 6 bases from V and 2 bases from J, leaving 14 bases between.

The gene calls are TRBV20-1 and TRBJ2-4; D tentatively fits TRBD1 or TRBD2 (5 bases each). The J call is uncertain, as TRBJ2-7 better fits the DNA end. The CDR3 loop spans 16 amino acids. Germline V CDR1 and CDR2: DFQATT, SNEGSKA (reference sequence). The CDR3 spells CSARDPQGPQLHEQYF. Here the CDR3 DNA reads TGCAGTGCTAGAGATCCGCAGGGACCTCAGCTCCACGAGCAGTACTTC.

This clonotype was found once. The rearrangement uses TRBV7-2 and TRBJ2-5; 7 positions match TRBD2. V was clipped by 0 bases and J by 6 bases; unmatched bases: 7. This CDR3 has 15 residues. Germline V gene lookup returns CDR1 SGHTA and CDR2 FQGNSA. The CDR3 sequence is CASSLALGGEKTQYF. In DNA, the CDR3 is TGTGCCAGCAGCTTAGCGCTGGGGGGGGAGAAGACCCAGTACTTC.

The chain employs TRBV6-5 and TRBJ1-1; 8 bases match TRBD1. Germline V gene sequence: CDR1 MNHEY, CDR2 SVGAGI. The CDR3 is 14 amino acids. V shed 6 bases, J shed 5 bases, and the junction held 8 bases outside the gene matches. The chain's CDR3 is CASSSGRGLTEAFF. The CDR3 DNA sequence: TGTGCCAGCAGCTCCGGCAGGGGGCTTACTGAAGCTTTCTTT.

The sample holds a few counts of this clonotype. CDR3 DNA: TGTGCCAGCAGCACGGACAGGGTCGGTTCACCCCTCCACTTT. Translation gives CASSTDRVGSPLHF. The chain combines TRBV6-6 with TRBJ1-6, with 8 bases identical to TRBD1. Germline V gives CDR1 MNHNY, CDR2 SVGAGI (reference sequence). After removal of 6 bases from V and 9 bases from J, the junction contained 7 bases not matched to a gene. The CDR3 has 14 amino acids.

The V call is TRBV12-3 or TRBV12-4, the J call TRBJ2-7; the D gene is possibly TRBD2 (6 bases). The ends were cut back, 8 bases at V and 7 bases at J, with 18 bases in the middle. The CDR3 is made up of 13 amino acids. The CDR3 DNA follows: TGTGCCAGCCGAGTAGCGGCCCTACGAGAGCAGTACTTC. It is translated as CASRVAALREQYF.

V is TRBV5-1 and J is TRBJ2-7; 7 bases are shared with TRBD1. Germline trimming cut 2 bases from V and 0 bases from J; bases unmatched to any gene: 8. This CDR3 region has 16 residues. CDR1 is SGHRS, CDR2 YFSETQ, per germline. Here the CDR3 DNA reads TGCGCCAGCAGCTTACCGGACAGGACGAGCTCCTACGAGCAGTACTTC. Protein: CASSLPDRTSSYEQYF.

The rearrangement links TRBV9 to TRBJ1-6, with 9 bases that match TRBD1. The germline V gene encodes CDR1 SGDLS and CDR2 YYNGEE. The CDR3 consists of 16 residues. The V and J ends lost 3 bases and 13 bases, in that order; junction bases with no gene match: 14. CDR3 coding DNA: TGTGCCAGCAGCGCGGGGGACAGGGTCGCTGTTCGGCCCCTCCACTTT. Translation: CASSAGDRVAVRPLHF. Full variable domain (remainder filled in from reference TRBV9 and TRBJ1-6): DSGVTQTPKHLITATGQRVTLRCSPRSGDLSVYWYQQSLDQGLQFLIQYYNGEERAKGNILERFSAQQFPDLHSELNLSSLELGDSALYFCASSAGDRVAVRPLHFGNGTRLTVT.

This clonotype was observed a few times. J is TRBJ2-7 and V is TRBV5-1, with 7 bases aligning to TRBD1. The CDR3 runs 14 residues. Germline-derived CDR1 and CDR2 are SGHRS and YFSETQ. V was pared by 4 bases and J by 2 bases, with 6 bases of the junction left unmatched. CDR3 in amino acids: CASSNTGAPYEQYF. The CDR3 coding sequence is TGCGCCAGCAGCAATACAGGGGCCCCCTACGAGCAGTACTTC.

This chain uses TRBV2 with TRBJ2-5, with TRBD1 identical over 8 bases. With 4 bases clipped from V and 5 bases from J, the junction kept 9 bases outside the gene matches. The CDR3 spans 15 residues. The germline V gene encodes CDR1 SNHLY and CDR2 FYNNEI. In DNA form, the CDR3 reads TGTGCCAGCAGTGTCCGACAGGGGCCCACGGAGACCCAGTACTTC. Translated, it gives CASSVRQGPTETQYF.

This sequence joins TRBV7-2 and TRBJ2-6, with no clear D. Trimming took off 3 bases at V and 1 base at J, with 13 bases between the two ends. The CDR3 runs 17 residues. CDR1 and CDR2 from the germline V gene are SGHTA and FQGNSA. As DNA, the CDR3 is TGTGCCAGCAGCTTGCAACCATTCGGATCTGGGGCCAACGTCCTGACTTTC. Its translation: CASSLQPFGSGANVLTF.

This sequence joins TRBV20-1 and TRBJ1-2, with a possible D match to TRBD1 (6 bases). This CDR3 region has 13 residues. Per germline, CDR1 DFQATT and CDR2 SNEGSKA (reference sequence). Between the trimmed V and J ends, which lost 2 bases and 3 bases, there was a span of 10 bases. CDR3 region: CSARTDRHYGYTF. CDR3 nucleotides: TGCAGTGCTAGAACCGACAGGCACTATGGCTACACCTTC.

The J gene is TRBJ2-7, the V gene TRBV28; possibly TRBD1 or TRBD2 for D (6 bases each). The V gene's germline CDR1 is MDHEN and CDR2 SYDVKM. V lost 6 bases and J 7 bases, leaving 22 bases between the germline ends. The CDR3 extends over 15 amino acids. CDR3 in DNA: TGTGCCAGCAGGGGGGGCGGCGGACTCTACAATGAGCAGTACTTC. It codes for CASRGGGGLYNEQYF.

Written as DNA, the CDR3 is TGTGCCAGCAGCTCCAGCTTCAGGGGGAACACTGAAGCTTTCTTT. It specifies CASSSSFRGNTEAFF. V gene TRBV6-5 combines with J gene TRBJ1-1; TRBD1 is a possible D gene (6 bases). Trimming pared 6 bases from V and 1 base from J, leaving 15 bases between. This CDR3 is 15 amino acids long. Germline values: CDR1 MNHEY, CDR2 SVGAGI.

The chain employs TRBV29-1 and TRBJ2-3; the D is unclear. The V gene lost 0 bases and the J gene lost 4 bases, with 11 bases spanning the gap. Germline CDR1 is SQVTM and CDR2 is ANQGSEA. The CDR3 has 14 amino acids. CDR3 DNA: TGCAGCGTTGAAGATGCCCCCTTTGCAGATACGCAGTATTTT. Its protein product is CSVEDAPFADTQYF.

V and J are TRBV5-1 and TRBJ2-5; D possibly corresponds to TRBD1 (6 bases). The DNA end is a closer match to TRBJ2-7, so the J assignment may be wrong. The CDR3 is made up of 15 amino acids. CDR1 and CDR2 (germline): SGHRS, YFSETQ. CDR3 DNA sequence: TGCGCCAGCAGCTTGGGGACAGCCATCTCCTACGAGCAGTACTTC. Its protein product is CASSLGTAISYEQYF.

The table lists this clonotype with a count of one. This sequence joins TRBV9 and TRBJ2-1, with TRBD2 matching over 8 bases. Germline V gene data show CDR1 as SGDLS and CDR2 as YYNGEE. CDR3 size: 15 residues. The J segment lost 9 bases and the V segment lost 0 bases, leaving 8 bases of the junction unmatched. The CDR3 DNA reads TGTGCCAGCAGCGTAGATAGCGGGGAGATCGGTGAGCAGTTCTTC. Its translation is CASSVDSGEIGEQFF.

About this clonotype itself: A single base separates this from a much larger clone, so it may be a read error. The chain joins TRBV6-5 to TRBJ2-7; D not certain. The CDR3 sequence is 13 residues long. Germline assignment: CDR1 MNHEY and CDR2 SVGAGI. V lost 5 bases and J 13 bases, leaving 21 bases between the germline ends. The CDR3 spells CASSPRIDETHYF. The CDR3 region has the DNA TGTGCCAGCAGTCCCCGGATTGACGAGACCCATTACTTC.

The J gene is TRBJ2-6, the V gene TRBV7-2; D is possibly TRBD1 or TRBD2 (5 bases each). Trimming pared 5 bases from V and 0 bases from J, leaving 11 bases between. This CDR3 spans 16 amino acids. The V gene's germline CDR1 is SGHTA and CDR2 FQGNSA. CDR3 in amino acids: CASSTGPISGANVLTF. Here the CDR3 DNA reads TGTGCCAGCAGCACGGGACCGATCTCTGGGGCCAACGTCCTGACTTTC.

This clonotype has just a few counts. V is TRBV4-3 and J is TRBJ2-7; 13 positions agree with TRBD2. The ends lost 0 bases at V and 4 bases at J; junction bases unmatched: 0. Germline CDR1 LGHNA, CDR2 YSLEER. CDR3 length equals 15 residues. DNA of the CDR3: TGCGCCAGCAGCCAAGAACTAGCGGGAGGGTACGAGCAGTACTTC. Its translation is CASSQELAGGYEQYF.